The 28 T cell receptor beta chains in this list originate from one sample, sequenced in a study of a mutant IDH1 vaccine in newly diagnosed glioma. Repertoires were generated with immunoSEQ multiplex PCR, while TCRdb's copy carries only in-frame clones and drops some. Of 15,000 to 20,000 clones listed, 80% were seen once; the top ten hold approximately 11%. The time point denotes: baseline, week 1 (first vaccination visit). Stated treatment: pre-vaccination baseline after standard-of-care therapy. The source was PBMCs, collected from a glioma patient treated with radiotherapy, temozolomide or both. The receptors originated from a man aged 40-55 years with glioma.

V gene TRBV18 combines with J gene TRBJ2-2, with D perhaps TRBD2 (7 bases). Germline loops: CDR1 KGHSH, CDR2 LQKENI. With 3 bases removed from V and 7 bases from J, the gap between germline ends came to 15 bases. The CDR3 consists of 15 residues. CDR3 in DNA: TGTGCCAGCTCACCGGGGGGGCTCAACGGCGGGGAGCTGTTTTTT. Amino acids: CASSPGGLNGGELFF.

The rearrangement joins TRBV13 to TRBJ2-2; D may match TRBD1 or TRBD2 (5 bases each). Germline assignment: CDR1 PRHDT and CDR2 FYEKMQ (reference sequence). The CDR3 runs 13 residues. Trimming took 4 bases from V and 8 from J, leaving 11 bases between them. CDR3 loop: CASSYTRTGELFF. The CDR3 DNA follows: TGTGCCAGCAGCTACACTAGGACAGGGGAGCTGTTTTTT.

The V gene is TRBV4-1, the J gene TRBJ2-2; a possible D gene is TRBD2 (5 bases). The length of the CDR3 is 14 residues. Germline CDR1 MGHRA, CDR2 YSYEKL. Trimming took 0 bases from V and 6 from J, leaving 8 bases between them. The CDR3 DNA sequence: TGCGCCAGCAGCCAAGACGAGGAGGCCGGGGAGCTGTTTTTT. This gives the protein CASSQDEEAGELFF.

The V call is TRBV19, the J call TRBJ2-2; the match to TRBD2 covers 14 bases. Unmatched junction bases numbered 7, after V lost 0 bases and J lost 7 bases. Germline V gene data show CDR1 as LNHDA and CDR2 as SQIVND (reference sequence). CDR3 length: 18 amino acids. The CDR3 is CASSIDLGLAGALGELFF. In DNA, the CDR3 is TGTGCCAGTAGTATAGATCTGGGACTAGCGGGAGCACTCGGGGAGCTGTTTTTT.

The chain carries TRBV29-1 and TRBJ2-4; D gene uncertain. The CDR3 is made up of 15 amino acids. Between the trimmed V and J ends, which lost 4 bases and 7 bases, there was a span of 20 bases. CDR1 and CDR2 from the germline V gene are SQVTM and ANQGSEA. CDR3 nucleotide sequence: TGCAGCGTTGCGACGTCCCCGGCGAGTCGGAACATTCAGTACTTC. As protein: CSVATSPASRNIQYF.

The rearrangement links TRBV6-1 to TRBJ2-1; unclear D gene. The V and J ends lost 1 base and 2 bases respectively, with 3 bases between them. The CDR3 is 13 residues long. The germline V gene encodes CDR1 MNHNS and CDR2 SASEGT. The CDR3 protein is CASSEGTYNEQFF. The CDR3 nucleotides read TGTGCCAGCAGTGAAGGGACCTACAATGAGCAGTTCTTC.

The chain uses TRBV5-4 and TRBJ2-5; D unresolved. There are 11 residues in the CDR3. Germline V lookup: CDR1 SGHNT, CDR2 YYREEE (reference sequence). Trimming took off 2 bases at V and 4 bases at J, with 3 bases between the two ends. CDR3 sequence reads: CASSLRETQYF. CDR3 nucleotide sequence: TGTGCCAGCAGCTTACGAGAGACCCAGTACTTC.

The chain combines TRBV4-2 with TRBJ2-7; D is perhaps TRBD1 (6 bases). Germline values: CDR1 LGHNA, CDR2 YNFKEQ. CDR3 length: 14 residues. Between the trimmed V and J ends, which lost 5 bases and 0 bases, there was a span of 11 bases. The chain's CDR3 is CASSLKGVSYEQYV. The CDR3 nucleotides are TGTGCCAGCAGCTTGAAGGGGGTCTCCTACGAGCAGTACGTC.

The gene calls are TRBV27 and TRBJ1-1, with D uncertain. CDR1 MNHEY and CDR2 SMNVEV come from the germline V gene (reference sequence). V lost 2 bases and J lost 0, with 10 bases in between. This CDR3 has 15 residues. CDR3 sequence (DNA): TGTGCCAGCAGTTTAGCGGCAGGCATGAACACTGAAGCTTTCTTT. Its translation is CASSLAAGMNTEAFF.

This clone was counted only a few times. The rearrangement uses TRBV27 and TRBJ2-7; TRBD2 matches 7 bases. Losses at the gene ends were 6 bases for V and 2 bases for J; bases not matched to a gene: 13. The germline CDR1 and CDR2 sequences are MNHEY and SMNVEV (reference sequence). CDR3 length: 16 residues. CDR3 in amino acids: CASSRSLGGSPYEQYF. CDR3 DNA: TGTGCCAGCAGCCGGTCGTTGGGAGGGAGCCCCTACGAGCAGTACTTC.

CDR3 nucleotide sequence: TGCGCCAGCAGCCAAGGAGATGACGGCCAAGAGACCCAGTACTTC. It encodes CASSQGDDGQETQYF. The chain couples TRBV4-3 to TRBJ2-5; no clear D. V was trimmed by 1 base and J by 1 base, leaving 10 bases between them. Germline lookup yields CDR1 LGHNA and CDR2 YSLEER. This CDR3 contains 15 residues.

The gene calls are TRBV2 and TRBJ1-2, with TRBD1 identical over 8 bases. CDR3 length: 14 amino acids. The trim removed 3 bases at V and 7 bases at J, leaving 7 bases unmatched. Looked up from germline, CDR1 is SNHLY and CDR2 is FYNNEI. The CDR3, as DNA: TGTGCCAGCAGTGATCAGGGGGCCGGGGGTGGCTACACCTTC. Translated, it gives CASSDQGAGGGYTF.

The chain combines TRBV6-1 with TRBJ1-5; no firm D call. The germline V gene encodes CDR1 MNHNS and CDR2 SASEGT. The V end lost 3 bases, the J end lost 3 bases, and 9 bases lay between the germline ends. The CDR3 totals 14 residues. The CDR3 region has the DNA TGTGCCAGCAGTGATGGGTTTTCCAATCAGCCCCAGCATTTT. This gives the protein CASSDGFSNQPQHF.

V and J are TRBV14 and TRBJ2-7; 8 bases agree with TRBD2. Germline V CDR1 and CDR2: SGHDN, FVKESK. Trimming removed 1 base from V and 3 bases from J; junction bases left unmatched: 5. This CDR3 comprises 15 residues. DNA of the CDR3: TGTGCCAGCAGCCAAGGAGCGGGAGATGGCTACGAGCAGTACGTC. Translation: CASSQGAGDGYEQYV.

This chain connects TRBV5-1 to TRBJ2-1; 11 bases align to TRBD2. The CDR3 totals 16 residues. CDR1 and CDR2 from the germline V gene are SGHRS and YFSETQ. V was clipped by 2 bases and J by 5 bases; unmatched bases: 6. CDR3 protein: CASSFSIAGGNNEQFF. CDR3 DNA sequence: TGCGCCAGCAGCTTCTCTATAGCGGGAGGGAACAATGAGCAGTTCTTC.

The chain links TRBV18 to TRBJ2-2; 14 bases are a match to TRBD2. V shed 6 bases, J shed 0 bases, and the junction held 3 bases outside the gene matches. Per germline, CDR1 KGHSH and CDR2 LQKENI. This CDR3 is built from 17 residues. DNA for the CDR3: TGTGCCAGCTCTGCGACTAGCGGGAGGGCGAACACCGGGGAGCTGTTTTTT. Its protein product is CASSATSGRANTGELFF.

This rearrangement joins TRBV6-5 to TRBJ2-6, with a tentative D call TRBD2 (6 bases). V lost 7 bases and J lost 0, with 10 bases in between. The CDR3 has 15 amino acids. Germline lookup yields CDR1 MNHEY and CDR2 SVGAGI. CDR3 nucleotides: TGTGCCAGCACCGACGGGGGCTCTGGGGCCAACGTCCTGACTTTC. Residues: CASTDGGSGANVLTF.

In this sample, this clone turned up a few times. The chain uses TRBV4-2 and TRBJ2-1; D perhaps matches TRBD2 (5 bases). Germline-derived CDR1 and CDR2 are LGHNA and YNFKEQ. The CDR3 sequence is 15 residues long. Trimming shortened V by 2 bases and J by 6 bases, and 14 bases separated the two germline ends. CDR3 sequence: CASSQNNGEFNEQFF. The CDR3 DNA reads as TGTGCCAGCAGCCAAAACAACGGGGAGTTCAATGAGCAGTTCTTC.

The chain is built from TRBV6-5 and TRBJ2-5, with no clear D. V was pared by 2 bases and J by 5 bases, with 9 bases between. This CDR3 spans 13 amino acids. Germline V gives CDR1 MNHEY, CDR2 SVGAGI. CDR3 coding DNA: TGTGCCAGCAGTTACGGGTTCGGGGAGACCCAGTACTTC. Encoded protein: CASSYGFGETQYF.

This clone was detected a few times. The V and J genes are TRBV9 and TRBJ2-5; 7 bases agree with TRBD1. Germline V gives CDR1 SGDLS, CDR2 YYNGEE. V was clipped by 4 bases and J by 3 bases; unmatched bases: 6. This CDR3 contains 14 residues. DNA for the CDR3: TGTGCCAGCAGCTCACCCGGGACAGAAGAGACCCAGTACTTC. Its protein is CASSSPGTEETQYF. Looking up the rest from reference TRBV9 and TRBJ2-5 gives the full variable domain: DSGVTQTPKHLITATGQRVTLRCSPRSGDLSVYWYQQSLDQGLQFLIQYYNGEERAKGNILERFSAQQFPDLHSELNLSSLELGDSALYFCASSSPGTEETQYFGPGTRLLVL.

This clone was detected a few times. The chain combines TRBV2 with TRBJ2-2, with 8 bases matching TRBD1. Losses at the gene ends were 8 bases for V and 7 bases for J; bases not matched to a gene: 15. The length of the CDR3 is 16 residues. Looked up from germline, CDR1 is SNHLY and CDR2 is FYNNEI. This CDR3 reads CASSSSRDRRLGELFF. The CDR3 DNA is TGTGCCAGCTCGTCTAGTAGGGACAGGAGACTCGGGGAGCTGTTTTTT.

This clone was detected only once. The chain has TRBV6-5 and TRBJ2-1, with 9 nucleotides matching TRBD1. V gave up 6 bases and J gave up 9 bases; unmatched junction bases: 12. Germline CDR1 and CDR2: MNHEY and SVGAGI. This CDR3 has 15 residues. The CDR3 DNA reads as TGTGCCAGCAGGACAGGGGGGGGAGGGAGGGGTGAGCAGTTCTTC. Translating gives CASRTGGGGRGEQFF.

The rearrangement links TRBV5-1 to TRBJ2-1, with TRBD1 matching 8 bases. Germline CDR1 and CDR2: SGHRS and YFSETQ. V shed 0 bases, J shed 8 bases, and the junction held 10 bases outside the gene matches. This CDR3 contains 16 residues. DNA of the CDR3: TGCGCCAGCAGCTTGGTCGGGTCGGACAGGGCGGATGAGCAGTTCTTC. It encodes CASSLVGSDRADEQFF. The full variable domain, rest sourced from reference TRBV5-1 and TRBJ2-1, is KAGVTQTPRYLIKTRGQQVTLSCSPISGHRSVSWYQQTPGQGLQFLFEYFSETQRNKGNFPGRFSGRQFSNSRSEMNVSTLELGDSALYLCASSLVGSDRADEQFFGPGTRLTVL.

This chain joins TRBV27 and TRBJ2-1; TRBD2 matches 12 bases. Per germline, CDR1 MNHEY and CDR2 SMNVEV (reference sequence). J lost 7 bases, V lost 5 bases, and 3 bases had no gene match. The CDR3 covers 14 residues. The CDR3 loop is CASSPLAGGNEQFF. CDR3 DNA: TGTGCCAGCAGTCCCCTAGCGGGAGGGAATGAGCAGTTCTTC.

The genes are TRBV27 and TRBJ2-3; D assignment may be TRBD1 or TRBD2 (6 bases each). Germline CDR1 is MNHEY and CDR2 is SMNVEV (reference sequence). V lost 6 bases to trimming and J lost 1 base, with 14 bases between them. The CDR3 has 15 residues. The CDR3 loop reads CASSLGGLRTDTQYF. The CDR3 DNA is TGTGCCAGCAGCCTAGGGGGACTGCGCACAGATACGCAGTATTTT.

The V gene is TRBV11-3, the J gene TRBJ1-3; D is ambiguous. The CDR3 consists of 15 residues. In germline, CDR1 is SGHNT, CDR2 YENEEA. V dropped 5 bases and J dropped 0 bases, with 11 bases sitting between them. Here the CDR3 DNA reads TGTGCCAGCAGCCCGGCAACACACTCTGGAAACACCATATATTTT. Translating gives CASSPATHSGNTIYF.

This clone showed up just a few times. The chain couples TRBV5-4 to TRBJ2-3, with 14 bases aligning to TRBD2. There are 16 residues in the CDR3. Germline CDR1 reads SGHNT; CDR2 reads YYREEE (reference sequence). The trim removed 3 bases at V and 5 bases at J, leaving 5 bases unmatched. The chain's CDR3 is CASSSGLAGVEDTQYF. CDR3 sequence (DNA): TGTGCCAGCAGCTCGGGACTAGCGGGAGTGGAAGATACGCAGTATTTT.

The rearrangement uses TRBV4-1 and TRBJ1-3; maybe TRBD1 (5 bases). The germline gives CDR1 MGHRA, CDR2 YSYEKL. V shed 6 bases and J shed 1 base, with 13 bases lying between them. The CDR3 length is 15 residues. The CDR3 here is CASSQTGGSGNTIYF. CDR3 in DNA: TGCGCCAGCAGTCAGACGGGGGGTTCTGGAAACACCATATATTTT.